The 21 T cell receptor beta chains presented below share a single source sample, sequenced in a study of T cells after posttransplantation cyclophosphamide. Profiled with immunoSEQ multiplex PCR; TCRdb holds only in-frame clones, not every one. The repertoire holds about 12,000 clones, with under 2.5% as singletons. Busulfan-fludarabine conditioning, marrow transplant, and cyclophosphamide on days +3 and +4 were administered. This specimen was PBMCs, taken after allogeneic stem cell transplant with posttransplant cyclophosphamide. Receptors originate from a male patient between 25 and 39 years old who received an allogeneic stem cell transplant from a related donor, was CMV-positive, and had no GVHD. Some T cells may arise from the graft donor.

There are a few counts of this clone. The chain carries TRBV19 and TRBJ2-5; 7 bases map to TRBD2. Germline loops: CDR1 LNHDA, CDR2 SQIVND (reference sequence). With 5 bases clipped from V and 2 bases from J, the junction kept 11 bases outside the gene matches. The CDR3 is 16 amino acids. The CDR3 region has the DNA TGTGCCAGTAGTCTCAATTCCCGGGGGGAACAAGAGACCCAGTACTTC. This gives the protein CASSLNSRGEQETQYF.

This clone was observed a few times. The chain employs TRBV7-8 and TRBJ1-1, with D perhaps TRBD1 (6 bases). Germline assignment: CDR1 SGHVS and CDR2 FQNEAQ. There are 14 residues in the CDR3. Trimming cost V 4 bases and J 2 bases, with 11 bases left between them. DNA of the CDR3: TGTGCCAGCAGCTCCGGACAGACTAACACTGAAGCTTTCTTT. Protein product: CASSSGQTNTEAFF.

Turning to this clone: One junction end does not reproduce the germline sequence, and a read error may be involved. The chain is built from TRBV15 and TRBJ2-5; TRBD2 matches at 8 bases. The CDR3 spans 12 residues. CDR1 LNHNV and CDR2 YYDKDF come from the germline V gene (reference sequence). As DNA, the CDR3 is TGTGCCACCAGCACTAGCGGGCAGACCCGGTACTTC. It specifies CATSTSGQTRYF.

This clone was observed a few times. The J gene is TRBJ2-7, the V gene TRBV6-6; 13 bases agree with TRBD2. The ends lost 2 bases at V and 7 bases at J; junction bases unmatched: 8. The CDR3 is made up of 16 amino acids. Germline V CDR1 and CDR2: MNHNY, SVGAGI (reference sequence). The CDR3 loop is CASSYPLAGGPKEQYF. The CDR3 nucleotides are TGTGCCAGCAGTTACCCACTAGCGGGAGGGCCTAAAGAGCAGTACTTC.

The chain employs TRBV19 and TRBJ2-5, with TRBD2 matching over 12 bases. Germline CDR1 and CDR2: LNHDA and SQIVND (reference sequence). J lost 1 base, V lost 7 bases, and 4 bases had no gene match. CDR3 length: 15 residues. CDR3 bases: TGTGCCAGTACCGCTAGCGGGAGGGTCCAAGAGACCCAGTACTTC. Protein sequence: CASTASGRVQETQYF.

This clone was counted between two and nine times. This chain uses TRBV5-1 with TRBJ2-5; D gene uncertain. Germline values: CDR1 SGHRS, CDR2 YFSETQ. V gave up 7 bases and J gave up 6 bases, with 16 bases separating them. CDR3 length: 13 amino acids. CDR3 coding DNA: TGCGCCAGCCAGGCGTTAGGCTTGAAGACCCAGTACTTC. This translates into CASQALGLKTQYF.

The chain employs TRBV7-3 and TRBJ2-2; tentative D call: TRBD1 (6 bases). The CDR3 contains 13 residues. V was trimmed by 5 bases and J by 6 bases, leaving 10 bases between them. Germline loops: CDR1 SGHTA, CDR2 FQGTGA. CDR3: CASSIQGAGELFF. In nucleotides, the CDR3 is TGTGCCAGCAGCATACAGGGCGCCGGGGAGCTGTTTTTT.

The chain joins TRBV28 to TRBJ2-7, with D possibly being TRBD2 (6 bases). The CDR3 is made up of 15 amino acids. Germline V gives CDR1 MDHEN, CDR2 SYDVKM. Trimming shortened V by 5 bases and J by 4 bases, and 18 bases separated the two germline ends. CDR3 region: CASSLKRRRGYEQYF. In DNA form, the CDR3 reads TGTGCCAGCAGTCTTAAGCGGAGGAGGGGTTACGAGCAGTACTTC.

The chain uses TRBV18 and TRBJ2-5; 12 bases are a match to TRBD2. The CDR3 has 19 residues. The junction had 13 bases not matched to a gene; V was cut back by 3 bases and J by 2 bases. Germline V gives CDR1 KGHSH, CDR2 LQKENI. CDR3 in DNA: TGTGCCAGCTCACCGACTTCTTTGACTAGCGGGAGTAAACAAGAGACCCAGTACTTC. Its protein is CASSPTSLTSGSKQETQYF.

The V call is TRBV18, the J call TRBJ1-1; D remains ambiguous. There are 14 residues in the CDR3. V was clipped by 2 bases and J by 0 bases, with 7 bases between them. CDR1 is KGHSH, CDR2 LQKENI, per germline. The CDR3 nucleotides are TGTGCCAGCTCACCATTTTTCTTGAACACTGAAGCTTTCTTT. As protein: CASSPFFLNTEAFF.

The gene calls are TRBV9 and TRBJ2-7, with D possibly TRBD1 on 7 matching bases. This CDR3 is 15 amino acids long. Germline V gives CDR1 SGDLS, CDR2 YYNGEE. V lost 2 bases to trimming and J lost 2 bases, with 14 bases between them. The CDR3 DNA sequence: TGTGCCAGCAGCGTCACCCCAGGGGGGACCTACGAGCAGTACTTC. This gives the protein CASSVTPGGTYEQYF.

Here the CDR3 DNA reads TGTGCCAGTAGTATGTGGCTCCTTGATACGCAGTATTTT. Its protein is CASSMWLLDTQYF. The V and J genes are TRBV19 and TRBJ2-3; D is unresolved. The CDR3 is made up of 13 amino acids. Germline V CDR1 and CDR2: LNHDA, SQIVND (reference sequence). V was cut by 3 bases and J by 6 bases, with 10 bases left in between.

The chain has TRBV6-6 and TRBJ2-7; tentatively, D is TRBD1 (6 bases). Trimming cost V 6 bases and J 2 bases, with 14 bases left between them. The CDR3 length is 14 residues. Germline V CDR1 and CDR2: MNHNY, SVGAGI (reference sequence). The CDR3 protein is CASRGMGQTYEQYF. For the CDR3, the DNA is TGTGCCAGCAGAGGAATGGGACAAACCTACGAGCAGTACTTC.

This clone was detected a few times. The gene calls are TRBV11-2 and TRBJ2-2, with D perhaps matching TRBD2 (6 bases). Germline V gene data show CDR1 as SGHAT and CDR2 as FQNNGV. This CDR3 has 15 amino acids. V was clipped by 4 bases and J by 2 bases, with 11 bases between them. The CDR3 here is CASSYTGTNTGELFF. DNA of the CDR3: TGTGCCAGCAGCTACACCGGGACTAACACCGGGGAGCTGTTTTTT.

This sequence joins TRBV5-1 and TRBJ2-7; 9 bases are shared with TRBD1. Germline values: CDR1 SGHRS, CDR2 YFSETQ. CDR3 length: 15 residues. The trim removed 5 bases at V and 6 bases at J, leaving 12 bases unmatched. CDR3 nucleotides: TGCGCCAGCAGGCCCACAGGGGGCGCGTCGATCGAGCAGTACTTC. Amino acids: CASRPTGGASIEQYF.

This clone has only a few counts. The genes are TRBV5-4 and TRBJ2-7; possible D gene TRBD1, 5 bases. Germline V gives CDR1 SGHNT, CDR2 YYREEE (reference sequence). CDR3 size: 14 residues. The V end lost 0 bases, the J end lost 0 bases, and 7 bases lay between the germline ends. The CDR3 region has the DNA TGTGCCAGCAGCTTGGCAGGGAACTCCTACGAGCAGTACTTC. Translated: CASSLAGNSYEQYF. Together with reference TRBV5-4 and TRBJ2-7, the CDR3 gives the full variable domain: ETGVTQSPTHLIKTRGQQVTLRCSSQSGHNTVSWYQQALGQGPQFIFQYYREEENGRGNFPPRFSGLQFPNYSSELNVNALELDDSALYLCASSLAGNSYEQYFGPGTRLTVT.

The chain uses TRBV18 and TRBJ2-7; tentative D call: TRBD1 (6 bases). This CDR3 contains 15 residues. V was cut by 1 base and J by 2 bases, with 12 bases left in between. The V gene's germline CDR1 is KGHSH and CDR2 LQKENI. The CDR3 DNA is TGTGCCAGCTCACCACGGCAGGGGACCACCTACGAGCAGTACTTC. Translating it yields CASSPRQGTTYEQYF.

This clone was observed a few times. The sample holds other DNA sequences that translate to the same CDR3. The genes are TRBV30 and TRBJ1-1; D is ambiguous. This CDR3 comprises 11 residues. Trimming stripped 0 bases from V and 6 bases from J, with 5 bases between. Germline CDR1 GTSNPN, CDR2 SVGIG (reference sequence). The DNA for the CDR3 is TGTGCCTGGAGTGTACTGGCTGAAGCTTTCTTT. Its protein product is CAWSVLAEAFF.

This clone was seen only a few times. This chain joins TRBV2 and TRBJ2-2; D remains unclear. The CDR3 has 15 amino acids. V gave up 6 bases and J gave up 7 bases, with 18 bases separating them. Germline V gives CDR1 SNHLY, CDR2 FYNNEI. The CDR3 DNA reads as TGTGCCAGCAGCCCAACCGCTAGAACCAGCGGGGAGCTGTTTTTT. It yields the protein CASSPTARTSGELFF. Drawing the rest from reference TRBV2 and TRBJ2-2, the complete variable domain is EPEVTQTPSHQVTQMGQEVILRCVPISNHLYFYWYRQILGQKVEFLVSFYNNEISEKSEIFDDQFSVERPDGSNFTLKIRSTKLEDSAMYFCASSPTARTSGELFFGEGSRLTVL.

This chain connects TRBV10-3 to TRBJ2-7; D is possibly TRBD1 (6 bases). Germline-derived CDR1 and CDR2 are ENHRY and SYGVKD. The germline V and J ends were trimmed by 4 bases and 5 bases, with 9 bases remaining between them. This CDR3 contains 12 residues. CDR3 nucleotides: TGTGCCATCAGTGCAGGGGCCCACGAGCAGTACTTC. Encoded protein: CAISAGAHEQYF.

This sequence joins TRBV28 and TRBJ2-5; D ambiguous. There are 11 residues in the CDR3. The V end was cut by 8 bases, the J end by 5 bases, with 9 bases between. Germline CDR1 reads MDHEN; CDR2 reads SYDVKM. The DNA of the CDR3 is TGTGCCAGCTCATCCATGGAGACCCAGTACTTC. Protein sequence: CASSSMETQYF.